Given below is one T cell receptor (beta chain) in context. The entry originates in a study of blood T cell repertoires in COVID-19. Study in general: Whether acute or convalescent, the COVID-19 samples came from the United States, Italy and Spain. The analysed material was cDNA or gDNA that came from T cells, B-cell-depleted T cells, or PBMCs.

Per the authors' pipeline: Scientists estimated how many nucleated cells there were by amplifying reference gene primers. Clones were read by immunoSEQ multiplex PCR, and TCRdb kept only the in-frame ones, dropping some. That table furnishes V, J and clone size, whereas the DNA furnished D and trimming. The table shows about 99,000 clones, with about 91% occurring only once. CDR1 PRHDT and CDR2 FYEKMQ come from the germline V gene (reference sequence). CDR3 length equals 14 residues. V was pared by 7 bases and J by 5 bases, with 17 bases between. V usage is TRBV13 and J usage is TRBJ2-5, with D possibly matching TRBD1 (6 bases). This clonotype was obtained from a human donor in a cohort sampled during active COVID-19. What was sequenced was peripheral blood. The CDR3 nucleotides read TGTGCCAGCACCCCCACGCAGGGGTGGGAGACCCAGTACTTC. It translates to CASTPTQGWETQYF.